This TCR beta chain was obtained from a study of CD8+ T cells in alopecia areata. Study information: Patients in the treated group were given tofacitinib by mouth, 5 to 10 mg twice a day.

Indicated treatment: oral pan-JAK inhibitor, 5-10 mg twice daily. The investigators collected lesional scalp punch biopsies and peripheral blood from alopecia areata patients. There are a few counts of this clone. Its antigen is currently unknown. General observations from the study: On tofacitinib, scalp clonality and expanded CD8+ clones among top 100 fell significantly.

Per the germline V gene, CDR1 is LNHDA and CDR2 is SQIVND (reference sequence). The CDR3 consists of 14 residues. V lost 7 bases, J lost 6 bases, and 16 bases lay in between. TCR sequencing used cDNA made by reverse transcription of extracted RNA. Data came from immunoSEQ multiplex PCR; TCRdb stores just in-frame clones and leaves some out. The sample has approximately 220,000 clones; roughly two fifths are singletons. This clonotype was sampled from a human donor with alopecia areata. This specimen was CD4+ T cells sorted from blood, taken between weeks 30 and 35, from a patient treated with tofacitinib. The chain has TRBV19 and TRBJ2-1, with a weak D call TRBD1 (6 bases). The CDR3: CASTQLGRGNEQFF. The CDR3 DNA follows: TGTGCCAGTACCCAACTGGGCAGGGGCAATGAGCAGTTCTTC.